This T cell receptor beta chain stems from a study of T cell responses to AZD1222 COVID-19 vaccine. Across the study: Samples with a second dose at about 4 or about 12 weeks were pooled together. Study-wide points: Donors, mostly white British, included more females; clonal diversity was possibly underestimated. Unmutated variant regions reportedly attract nearly half of all spike-specific TCRs. Spike-specific TCR repertoires showed rising breadth and depth after two AZD1222 doses.

Assay: immunoSEQ multiplex PCR; the TCRdb copy retains only in-frame clones and omits some. Of roughly 100,000 clones in the sample, 90% to 95% are singletons; the top ten hold roughly 44%. V gave up 3 bases and J gave up 0 bases, with 6 bases separating them. Germline assignment: CDR1 DFQATT and CDR2 SNEGSKA (reference sequence). This CDR3 spans 13 amino acids. As for this clone: The antigen is unknown.

This chain links TRBV20-1 with TRBJ2-4; no reliable D call. This specimen consisted of peripheral blood, obtained on day 0 of AZD1222 vaccination. The clonotype comes from an adult in good health. CDR3 region: CSASRLAKNIQYF. The CDR3 DNA sequence: TGCAGTGCTAGTAGGTTAGCCAAAAACATTCAGTACTTC.